A single sample is the source of the 31 T cell receptor beta chains below, sequenced in a study of blood T cell repertoires in COVID-19. Assay used: immunoSEQ multiplex PCR; TCRdb lists only in-frame clones, some missing. This repertoire shows roughly 180,000 clones, about 80% found once; its top ten account for approximately 10%. Sample: PBMCs or T cells enriched from blood (not recorded which). These TCRs come from a man aged 50-60 years who had recovered from COVID-19.

The chain combines TRBV7-9 with TRBJ2-2; 8 positions match TRBD2. The CDR3 sequence is 16 residues long. Germline loops: CDR1 SEHNR, CDR2 FQNEAQ (reference sequence). V was pared by 2 bases and J by 6 bases, with 8 bases of the junction left unmatched. The DNA of the CDR3 is TGTGCCAGCAGCTTACCCAGCGGGAGAAGCCCCGGGGAGCTGTTTTTT. It specifies CASSLPSGRSPGELFF.

The V and J genes are TRBV7-9 and TRBJ2-7; D is uncertain. Germline V gene sequence: CDR1 SEHNR, CDR2 FQNEAQ (reference sequence). The CDR3 runs 12 residues. V was cut by 4 bases and J by 2 bases, with 6 bases left in between. CDR3 residues: CASSSSPYEQYF. CDR3 coding DNA: TGTGCCAGCAGCTCCTCCCCCTACGAGCAGTACTTC. Based on the CDR3 plus reference TRBV7-9 and TRBJ2-7, the full variable domain is DTGVSQNPRHKITKRGQNVTFRCDPISEHNRLYWYRQTLGQGPEFLTYFQNEAQLEKSRLLSDRFSAERPKGSFSTLEIQRTEQGDSAMYLCASSSSPYEQYFGPGTRLTVT.

The count of this clone is one. This chain uses TRBV7-2 with TRBJ1-1; D may be TRBD1 (5 bases). CDR1 and CDR2 from the germline V gene are SGHTA and FQGNSA. Trimming left V 3 bases short and J 8 bases short, with 13 bases between. The CDR3 has 13 amino acids. This CDR3 is CASSFAGGDEAFF. The CDR3 DNA is TGTGCCAGCAGCTTTGCGGGGGGTGACGAAGCTTTCTTT.

This clone was detected only once. This chain connects TRBV6-5 to TRBJ1-2; D not resolved. Germline V gives CDR1 MNHEY, CDR2 SVGAGI. The V end was cut by 8 bases, the J end by 3 bases, with 10 bases between. This CDR3 spans 12 amino acids. The CDR3 sequence: CASRERYYGYTF. In DNA, the CDR3 is TGTGCCAGCCGGGAGAGATACTATGGCTACACCTTC.

CDR3 in amino acids: CASSLIRAGLTDTQYF. CDR3 sequence (DNA): TGTGCCAGCAGCTTAATAAGAGCGGGTCTCACAGATACGCAGTATTTT. J is TRBJ2-3 and V is TRBV7-2; a weak D match, TRBD2 (6 bases). The CDR3 is 16 amino acids. V was trimmed by 2 bases and J by 2 bases, leaving 14 bases between them. Germline V gene sequence: CDR1 SGHTA, CDR2 FQGNSA. The variable domain in full, completed from reference TRBV7-2 and TRBJ2-3, reads GAGVSQSPSNKVTEKGKDVELRCDPISGHTALYWYRQSLGQGLEFLIYFQGNSAPDKSGLPSDRFSAERTGGSVSTLTIQRTQQEDSAVYLCASSLIRAGLTDTQYFGPGTRLTVL.

This clone was observed a handful of times. This sequence joins TRBV11-3 and TRBJ2-1; 9 nucleotides match TRBD2. Unmatched junction bases numbered 9, after V lost 5 bases and J lost 4 bases. Germline V gene sequence: CDR1 SGHNT, CDR2 YENEEA. This CDR3 has 16 amino acids. DNA of the CDR3: TGTGCCAGCAGCCGTCACAGCGGGGGGCAATACAATGAGCAGTTCTTC. It yields the protein CASSRHSGGQYNEQFF.

The J gene is TRBJ2-7, the V gene TRBV19; D uncertain. Germline CDR1 reads LNHDA; CDR2 reads SQIVND (reference sequence). The CDR3 has 15 residues. V dropped 3 bases and J dropped 6 bases, with 18 bases sitting between them. CDR3 sequence (DNA): TGTGCCAGTAGTATTTCCCCTCTGGAGACTTCCGAGCAGTACTTC. This translates into CASSISPLETSEQYF.

This clone was counted a few times. This rearrangement joins TRBV2 to TRBJ1-1; D is unresolved. In germline, CDR1 is SNHLY, CDR2 FYNNEI. CDR3 length equals 14 residues. V lost 11 bases and J 5 bases, leaving 21 bases between the germline ends. The CDR3 loop reads CASGAQTSGTEAFF. The DNA for the CDR3 is TGTGCCTCAGGAGCGCAGACGAGCGGAACTGAAGCTTTCTTT.

This chain uses TRBV5-1 with TRBJ1-6; weak D call: TRBD1 (6 bases). The CDR3 covers 13 residues. V was shortened by 4 bases and J by 8 bases, with 10 bases between the two germline ends. CDR1 and CDR2 (germline): SGHRS, YFSETQ. The CDR3 spells CASSRDNHSPLHF. The CDR3 nucleotides read TGCGCCAGCAGCAGGGACAACCATTCACCCCTCCACTTT.

In its sample, this clone was seen once. The chain joins TRBV5-6 to TRBJ2-5, with 7 bases lining up with TRBD2. This CDR3 region has 11 residues. Germline CDR1 SGHDT, CDR2 YYEEEE. J gave up 11 bases and V 4 bases, and 5 bases lay outside the gene matches. The CDR3 DNA reads as TGTGCCAGCAGCCGATTGGGGGGGCAGTACTTC. Translating gives CASSRLGGQYF.

This clone was counted between two and nine times. The chain carries TRBV20-1 and TRBJ1-5; TRBD1 matches at 7 bases. The V gene end was trimmed by 3 bases and the J gene end by 7 bases; junction bases not matched to a gene: 9. This CDR3 contains 14 residues. CDR1 is DFQATT, CDR2 SNEGSKA, per germline (reference sequence). In DNA form, the CDR3 reads TGCAGTGCTAGTATAGGGGGCGCGTACCAGCCCCAGCATTTT. This gives the protein CSASIGGAYQPQHF.

This clone was seen more than once but under ten times. The V gene is TRBV4-1, the J gene TRBJ1-1; no definite D call. Germline CDR1 MGHRA, CDR2 YSYEKL. This CDR3 region has 13 residues. The V and J ends lost 1 base and 2 bases respectively, with 5 bases between them. CDR3 sequence: CASSQVSNTEAFF. The CDR3 coding sequence is TGCGCCAGCAGCCAAGTTAGTAACACTGAAGCTTTCTTT.

J is TRBJ1-3 and V is TRBV10-3, with TRBD1 matching 10 bases. Per germline, CDR1 ENHRY and CDR2 SYGVKD. This CDR3 comprises 17 residues. Unmatched junction bases numbered 10, after V lost 6 bases and J lost 2 bases. DNA for the CDR3: TGTGCCATCAGCCCTCGACAGGGGGCGCATCCTGGAAACACCATATATTTT. It yields the protein CAISPRQGAHPGNTIYF.

As concerns this clone: Other DNA sequences in the same sample also yield this CDR3. The chain recombines TRBV29-1 with TRBJ2-5, with D tentatively TRBD1 (5 bases). Germline V gives CDR1 SQVTM, CDR2 ANQGSEA. Between the trimmed V and J ends, which lost 4 bases and 5 bases, there was a span of 11 bases. This CDR3 spans 12 amino acids. This CDR3 is CSVGGGGETQYF. The CDR3 DNA sequence: TGCAGCGTTGGGGGCGGTGGGGAGACCCAGTACTTC.

The count of this clone is one. The chain combines TRBV6-5 with TRBJ1-1; D remains unclear. Trimming took off 8 bases at V and 4 bases at J, with 11 bases between the two ends. The CDR3 is made up of 12 amino acids. Germline V gene sequence: CDR1 MNHEY, CDR2 SVGAGI. The CDR3 bases are TGTGCCAGCGGAGGGCGGGGCACTGAAGCTTTCTTT. Encoded protein: CASGGRGTEAFF.

The chain couples TRBV28 to TRBJ2-1; 8 bases line up with TRBD1. The V and J ends lost 5 bases and 5 bases, in that order; junction bases with no gene match: 8. The CDR3 extends over 15 amino acids. CDR1 MDHEN and CDR2 SYDVKM come from the germline V gene. CDR3 DNA: TGTGCCAGCAGTGCTACGGGACAGGCCAACAATGAGCAGTTCTTC. Amino acid sequence: CASSATGQANNEQFF.

Here the CDR3 reads CASSVHRDRGLDYGYTF. CDR3 DNA sequence: TGCGCCAGCAGCGTTCACCGGGACAGGGGGCTTGACTATGGCTACACCTTC. The gene calls are TRBV5-1 and TRBJ1-2, with 12 positions matching TRBD1. From germline, CDR1 is SGHRS and CDR2 YFSETQ. Trimming took 4 bases from V and 3 from J; bases not matched to a gene: 10. This CDR3 has 17 residues. Full variable domain (remainder filled in from reference TRBV5-1 and TRBJ1-2): KAGVTQTPRYLIKTRGQQVTLSCSPISGHRSVSWYQQTPGQGLQFLFEYFSETQRNKGNFPGRFSGRQFSNSRSEMNVSTLELGDSALYLCASSVHRDRGLDYGYTFGSGTRLTVV.

The chain couples TRBV14 to TRBJ2-1, with TRBD2 as a possible D gene (6 bases). The CDR3 extends over 15 amino acids. Per the germline V gene, CDR1 is SGHDN and CDR2 is FVKESK. Trimming took off 6 bases at V and 7 bases at J, with 19 bases between the two ends. Here the CDR3 reads CASSLVGLLSNEQFF. CDR3 in DNA: TGTGCCAGCAGTCTGGTGGGACTCCTTTCTAATGAGCAGTTCTTC.

The V and J genes are TRBV7-9 and TRBJ1-3, with D tentatively TRBD1 (6 bases). Trimming removed 5 bases at V and 6 bases at J, with 17 bases between. CDR3 length: 15 amino acids. Germline V gene sequence: CDR1 SEHNR, CDR2 FQNEAQ (reference sequence). CDR3 sequence reads: CASSPDGTPKNTIYF. DNA for the CDR3: TGTGCCAGCAGCCCAGACGGGACACCCAAAAACACCATATATTTT.

This clone was observed a few times. The chain carries TRBV18 and TRBJ2-7; 9 bases map to TRBD1. CDR1 and CDR2 (germline): KGHSH, LQKENI. The CDR3 has 15 residues. With V trimmed by 3 bases and J by 2 bases, 5 bases remained unmatched. The DNA of the CDR3 is TGTGCCAGCTCACCCCCGGGACAGGGCGCCTACGAGCAGTACTTC. It encodes CASSPPGQGAYEQYF.

This chain links TRBV3-1 (or the pseudogene TRBV3-2) with TRBJ1-3; TRBD1 matches 8 bases. J gave up 2 bases and V 4 bases, and 7 bases lay outside the gene matches. The CDR3 consists of 16 residues. CDR1 and CDR2 from the germline V gene are LGHDT and YNNKEL (reference sequence). CDR3 residues: CASSRVDRAPGNTIYF. The CDR3 coding sequence is TGTGCCAGCAGCCGCGTGGACAGGGCCCCTGGAAACACCATATATTTT.

Details on this clone: The sample carries other DNA sequences with the same CDR3. This sequence joins TRBV28 and TRBJ1-2; the match to TRBD1 covers 7 bases. CDR1 is MDHEN and CDR2 is SYDVKM in the germline V gene. The CDR3 has 12 residues. After removal of 7 bases from V and 7 bases from J, the junction contained 6 bases not matched to a gene. The CDR3 sequence: CASTEGARGYTF. CDR3 nucleotide sequence: TGTGCCAGCACGGAGGGGGCACGTGGCTACACCTTC.

This clone has only a few counts. The chain links TRBV18 to TRBJ1-5; D gene unclear. Germline CDR1 and CDR2: KGHSH and LQKENI. The V end lost 4 bases, the J end lost 0 bases, and 7 bases lay between the germline ends. The CDR3 extends over 14 amino acids. The CDR3 DNA reads TGTGCCAGCTCACTGGCCCATAGCAATCAGCCCCAGCATTTT. Its translation: CASSLAHSNQPQHF.

The genes are TRBV27 and TRBJ2-6, with a weak D call TRBD1 (6 bases). The CDR3 consists of 16 residues. In germline, CDR1 is MNHEY, CDR2 SMNVEV (reference sequence). The germline V and J ends were trimmed by 7 bases and 0 bases, with 13 bases remaining between them. The CDR3 nucleotides read TGTGCCAGCAAACAGGGATCGGACTCTGGGGCCAACGTCCTGACTTTC. The encoded protein is CASKQGSDSGANVLTF.

The gene calls are TRBV5-8 and TRBJ1-4, with 7 bases identical to TRBD1. Germline V gives CDR1 SGHTS, CDR2 YDEGEE. Trimming cost V 4 bases and J 5 bases; bases outside gene matches: 8. This CDR3 spans 15 amino acids. The CDR3: CASSLEGAENEKLFF. In DNA form, the CDR3 reads TGTGCCAGCAGCCTGGAGGGGGCAGAGAATGAAAAACTGTTTTTT.

This chain links TRBV4-2 with TRBJ1-1, with 7 bases matching TRBD1. The V gene end was trimmed by 4 bases and the J gene end by 4 bases; junction bases not matched to a gene: 6. Per the germline V gene, CDR1 is LGHNA and CDR2 is YNFKEQ. The CDR3 covers 14 residues. CDR3 nucleotides: TGTGCCAGCAGCCGCGTCTCAGGGGGCACTGAAGCTTTCTTT. It specifies CASSRVSGGTEAFF.

The chain carries TRBV5-1 and TRBJ2-1; 10 bases are shared with TRBD2. This CDR3 is built from 18 residues. V dropped 0 bases and J dropped 2; count of bases not matched to a gene: 8. The V gene's germline CDR1 is SGHRS and CDR2 YFSETQ. CDR3: CASSLAVLAGGAYNEQFF. The CDR3 DNA sequence: TGCGCCAGCAGCTTGGCGGTTTTAGCGGGAGGAGCCTACAATGAGCAGTTCTTC.

The chain employs TRBV7-3 and TRBJ2-7, with 14 nucleotides matching TRBD2. In germline, CDR1 is SGHTA, CDR2 FQGTGA. V trimming: 4 bases; J trimming: 3 bases; junction bases outside the gene matches: 8. The CDR3 totals 17 residues. The CDR3 sequence: CASSSEGLAGDLYEQYF. CDR3 nucleotides: TGTGCCAGCAGCTCTGAGGGACTAGCGGGAGATCTCTACGAGCAGTACTTC.

The chain joins TRBV18 to TRBJ2-1, with D uncertain. V dropped 3 bases and J dropped 0 bases, with 9 bases sitting between them. CDR3 size: 15 residues. Germline CDR1 KGHSH, CDR2 LQKENI. CDR3 coding DNA: TGTGCCAGCTCACCTTCCTCGGTCTCCTACAATGAGCAGTTCTTC. It encodes CASSPSSVSYNEQFF.

The V gene is TRBV4-2, the J gene TRBJ2-1; the match to TRBD2 covers 10 bases. The CDR3 has 14 residues. V dropped 2 bases and J dropped 5; count of bases not matched to a gene: 0. Germline lookup yields CDR1 LGHNA and CDR2 YNFKEQ. Here the CDR3 reads CASSQSGRDNEQFF. DNA of the CDR3: TGTGCCAGCAGCCAAAGCGGGAGGGACAATGAGCAGTTCTTC.

This clone occurred many times. In DNA form, the CDR3 reads TGTGCCACCAGCAGAGAAGGGGACAGAAACACCGGGGAGCTGTTTTTT. Encoded protein: CATSREGDRNTGELFF. The chain employs TRBV15 and TRBJ2-2; 7 nucleotides align to TRBD1. The CDR3 runs to 16 residues. Germline trimming cut 0 bases from V and 2 bases from J; bases unmatched to any gene: 3. CDR1 and CDR2 (germline): LNHNV, YYDKDF (reference sequence).